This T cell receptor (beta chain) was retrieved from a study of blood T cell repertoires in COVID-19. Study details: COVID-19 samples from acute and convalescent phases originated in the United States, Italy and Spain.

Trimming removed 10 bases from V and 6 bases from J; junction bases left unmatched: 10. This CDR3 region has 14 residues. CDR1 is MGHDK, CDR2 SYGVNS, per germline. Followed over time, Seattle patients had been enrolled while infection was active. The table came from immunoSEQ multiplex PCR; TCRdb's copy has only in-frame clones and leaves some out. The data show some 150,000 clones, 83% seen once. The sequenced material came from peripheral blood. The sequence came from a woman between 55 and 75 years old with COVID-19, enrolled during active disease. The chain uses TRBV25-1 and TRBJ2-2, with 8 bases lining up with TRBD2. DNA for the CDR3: TGTGCCACCCCCCGAGGGCGGGAGGCCGGGGAGCTGTTTTTT. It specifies CATPRGREAGELFF.